Listed below are T cell receptor beta chains from one sample, sequenced in a study of cytotoxic CD8 clonotypes in ibrutinib-treated CLL. Method: immunoSEQ multiplex PCR; TCRdb's copy keeps in-frame clones and lacks some. The repertoire consists of hundreds of thousands of clones, with 60% to 75% occurring once and the leading ten covering approximately 15%. The sequenced sample was PBMCs, obtained after 24 months of ibrutinib treatment. These receptors originate from a human donor with chronic lymphocytic leukemia. Each CDR3 is given with its conserved first and last residue. Fields, in order: CDR3 DNA, CDR3 protein, V gene, D gene, J gene, clone size, CDR3 length. A D gene is named only where the DNA matches it firmly. Clone size is stated in some rows and not others, as once, few, many or a class when expanded.

DNA: TGTGCCAGCAGCTTGACTAGCCTCTCCTACGAGCAGTACTTC; CDR3: CASSLTSLSYEQYF; V: TRBV7-8; D: TRBD2; J: TRBJ2-7; size: -; length: 14
DNA: TGTGCCTGGAGTGAAGGACGGGAGACCCAGTACTTC; CDR3: CAWSEGRETQYF; V: TRBV30; D: -; J: TRBJ2-5; size: -; length: 12
DNA: TGTGCCAGCAGTTTGACCGGGATCAGCGTCGATGAGCAGTTCTTC; CDR3: CASSLTGISVDEQFF; V: TRBV6-1; D: -; J: TRBJ2-1; size: -; length: 15
DNA: TGTGCCAGCAGCTCCGAAGGAGTCGTTATAGGTCAGCCCCAGCATTTT; CDR3: CASSSEGVVIGQPQHF; V: TRBV11-2; D: -; J: TRBJ1-5; size: once; length: 16
DNA: TGTGCCAGCAGCGCCACTAGCGGAGCTTACAATGAGCAGTTCTTC; CDR3: CASSATSGAYNEQFF; V: TRBV11-2; D: TRBD2; J: TRBJ2-1; size: -; length: 15
DNA: TGTGCCAGCTCACTCAGGGAGGAGACTGAAGCTTTCTTT; CDR3: CASSLREETEAFF; V: TRBV18; D: -; J: TRBJ1-1; size: few; length: 13
DNA: TGTGCCAGCAGTTCCCGTAGCGGGAGGGTTGATACGCAGTATTTT; CDR3: CASSSRSGRVDTQYF; V: TRBV2; D: TRBD2; J: TRBJ2-3; size: -; length: 15
DNA: TGTGCCTGGAGTTTTTCAGCCGGGACAGGAAACACTGAAGCTTTCTTT; CDR3: CAWSFSAGTGNTEAFF; V: TRBV30; D: TRBD1; J: TRBJ1-1; size: -; length: 16
DNA: TGTGCTAGCAGCTTCGGGACTAGCGGAACGGAGACCCAGTACTTC; CDR3: CASSFGTSGTETQYF; V: TRBV7-7; D: TRBD2; J: TRBJ2-5; size: -; length: 15
DNA: TGCGCCAGCAGCCACCGACTAGCGGGCTCCTACGAGCAGTACTTC; CDR3: CASSHRLAGSYEQYF; V: TRBV4-3; D: TRBD2; J: TRBJ2-7; size: -; length: 15
DNA: TGTGCCAGCAGCTCAAGGGGAGGGTACGCAGATACGCAGTATTTT; CDR3: CASSSRGGYADTQYF; V: TRBV7-2; D: TRBD2; J: TRBJ2-3; size: -; length: 15
DNA: TGCGCCAGCAGCTTCACTAGAGCGGGTGACAATGAGCAGTTCTTC; CDR3: CASSFTRAGDNEQFF; V: TRBV5-1; D: -; J: TRBJ2-1; size: few; length: 15
DNA: TGTGCCAGCAGCTTATCTTTCGGGGGGACAGAAAACATTCAGTACTTC; CDR3: CASSLSFGGTENIQYF; V: TRBV11-2; D: -; J: TRBJ2-4; size: -; length: 16
DNA: TGTGCCAGCAGCTTAGTGTCTGGGGCCAACGTCCTGACTTTC; CDR3: CASSLVSGANVLTF; V: TRBV13; D: -; J: TRBJ2-6; size: -; length: 14
DNA: TGTGCCAGCAGACACAATAAGGATGAGCAGTTCTTC; CDR3: CASRHNKDEQFF; V: TRBV6-4; D: -; J: TRBJ2-1; size: -; length: 12
DNA: TGTGCCAGTACACCCACTTACAATGAGCAGTTCTTC; CDR3: CASTPTYNEQFF; V: TRBV7-9; D: -; J: TRBJ2-1; size: -; length: 12
DNA: TGCGCCAGCAGCTTGGGTCTCGGACGACTCAATGAGCAGTTCTTC; CDR3: CASSLGLGRLNEQFF; V: TRBV5-1; D: -; J: TRBJ2-1; size: -; length: 15
DNA: TGTGCCAGCAGTTTAATGGGCGGGGCGAGAGGGGCCTATGGCTACACCTTC; CDR3: CASSLMGGARGAYGYTF; V: TRBV27; D: -; J: TRBJ1-2; size: few; length: 17
DNA: TGTGCCAGCAGCGCTCGGGGGGGTCCCGGGGAGCTGTTTTTT; CDR3: CASSARGGPGELFF; V: TRBV7-2; D: TRBD2; J: TRBJ2-2; size: -; length: 14
DNA: TGCGCCAGCAGCCAAGATAAGTCCACAGATACGCAGTATTTT; CDR3: CASSQDKSTDTQYF; V: TRBV4-3; D: -; J: TRBJ2-3; size: -; length: 14
DNA: TGTGCCAGCAGTTACTCGGAGACTTGGGATGGCTACACCTTC; CDR3: CASSYSETWDGYTF; V: TRBV6-5; D: -; J: TRBJ1-2; size: -; length: 14
DNA: TGCGCCAGCAGCCAAGTGGCGGGTTTCTCCTACGAGCAGTACTTC; CDR3: CASSQVAGFSYEQYF; V: TRBV4-3; D: -; J: TRBJ2-7; size: -; length: 15
DNA: TGTGCCAGCTCACCTGGTCAAGGCGAACAGCCCCAGCATTTT; CDR3: CASSPGQGEQPQHF; V: TRBV18; D: -; J: TRBJ1-5; size: -; length: 14
DNA: TGCGCCAGCAGCCAAGAGGTTGTCCCTCCTCGGGACGAGCAGTACTTC; CDR3: CASSQEVVPPRDEQYF; V: TRBV4-1; D: -; J: TRBJ2-7; size: once; length: 16
DNA: TGTGCCACCCTACGGACAGGGGGCCTCACTGAAGCTTTCTTT; CDR3: CATLRTGGLTEAFF; V: TRBV27; D: TRBD1; J: TRBJ1-1; size: -; length: 14
DNA: TGTGCCAGCTCACCCCCCCCCGGGGGAGGCTATGGCTACACCTTC; CDR3: CASSPPPGGGYGYTF; V: TRBV18; D: -; J: TRBJ1-2; size: -; length: 15
DNA: TGCGCCAGCCCACAGGATGGAAACACCATATATTTT; CDR3: CASPQDGNTIYF; V: TRBV10-1; D: -; J: TRBJ1-3; size: -; length: 12
DNA: TGTGCCAGTAGTCCTAGGGGGTCGGGGGCCGCGGAAGCTTTCTTT; CDR3: CASSPRGSGAAEAFF; V: TRBV19; D: -; J: TRBJ1-1; size: -; length: 15
DNA: TGTGCCAGCAGCGCCGCCACCCGTGGCACAGATACGCAGTATTTT; CDR3: CASSAATRGTDTQYF; V: TRBV11-3; D: -; J: TRBJ2-3; size: once; length: 15
DNA: TGCGCCAGCAGCTTACCGGGCAAACGGATCACCGGGGAGCTGTTTTTT; CDR3: CASSLPGKRITGELFF; V: TRBV5-1; D: -; J: TRBJ2-2; size: -; length: 16
DNA: TGTGCCAGCAGCAAACAGGCATACGAGCAGTACTTC; CDR3: CASSKQAYEQYF; V: TRBV7-2; D: -; J: TRBJ2-7; size: -; length: 12
DNA: TGTGCCAGCAGTTTAAGCCAAGAGGGGCAGCCCCAGCATTTT; CDR3: CASSLSQEGQPQHF; V: TRBV27; D: -; J: TRBJ1-5; size: -; length: 14
DNA: TGTGCCAGCAGCCTAACTCTCGGACTCTCAACCTACGAGCAGTACTTC; CDR3: CASSLTLGLSTYEQYF; V: TRBV4-2; D: -; J: TRBJ2-7; size: -; length: 16
DNA: TGTGCCAGCAGTTACTCCGGGACAGGACCGAACACTGAAGCTTTCTTT; CDR3: CASSYSGTGPNTEAFF; V: TRBV6-5; D: TRBD1; J: TRBJ1-1; size: -; length: 16
DNA: TGTGCCAGCAGGCTAGAAGAGACCCAGTACTTC; CDR3: CASRLEETQYF; V: TRBV2; D: -; J: TRBJ2-5; size: once; length: 11
DNA: TGTGCCAGCAGCTTAAAGGATATAGGGGGGTACAATGAGCAGTTCTTC; CDR3: CASSLKDIGGYNEQFF; V: TRBV7-3; D: -; J: TRBJ2-1; size: -; length: 16
DNA: TGCAGCGTCAGATTGACGGGAATTACGCAGTATTTT; CDR3: CSVRLTGITQYF; V: TRBV29-1; D: -; J: TRBJ2-3; size: -; length: 12
DNA: TGTGCCAGCAGTCCCCAGCGGGAGGGGTTGGGGGAGCAGTACTTC; CDR3: CASSPQREGLGEQYF; V: TRBV27; D: TRBD2; J: TRBJ2-7; size: few; length: 15
DNA: TGTGCCAGCAGTGAAATCAGGGGAGGCGAGCAGTACTTC; CDR3: CASSEIRGGEQYF; V: TRBV6-4; D: -; J: TRBJ2-7; size: -; length: 13
DNA: TGCAGCGTTGAAAGGGGAGGCTACACCTTC; CDR3: CSVERGGYTF; V: TRBV29-1; D: -; J: TRBJ1-2; size: -; length: 10
DNA: TGTGCCAGTAGTAGTCAGGGGGGGAACAATGAGCAGTTCTTC; CDR3: CASSSQGGNNEQFF; V: TRBV19; D: -; J: TRBJ2-1; size: -; length: 14
DNA: TGCAGCGTCGAAGCCGGGACAGGGGGCGACGAGCAGTACTTC; CDR3: CSVEAGTGGDEQYF; V: TRBV29-1; D: TRBD1; J: TRBJ2-7; size: -; length: 14
DNA: TGTGCCAGCAGCATCCCTTGGGCGATGGCAGGGACCCAGTACTTC; CDR3: CASSIPWAMAGTQYF; V: TRBV7-2; D: -; J: TRBJ2-5; size: -; length: 15
DNA: TGTGCCAGTAGTATAGCAAGGGACTCCTTCTACGAGCAGTACTTC; CDR3: CASSIARDSFYEQYF; V: TRBV19; D: -; J: TRBJ2-7; size: -; length: 15
DNA: TGTGCGAGCGGCTCGGTCGCTGGCTCTAGCACAGATACGCAGTATTTT; CDR3: CASGSVAGSSTDTQYF; V: TRBV28; D: -; J: TRBJ2-3; size: -; length: 16
DNA: TGTGCCTGGAGTGTTCGTGGAATTTACGAGCAGTACTTC; CDR3: CAWSVRGIYEQYF; V: TRBV30; D: -; J: TRBJ2-7; size: -; length: 13
DNA: TGTGCCAGCACCGTAGTTCCCTACGAGCAGTACTTC; CDR3: CASTVVPYEQYF; V: TRBV7-2; D: -; J: TRBJ2-7; size: -; length: 12
DNA: TGTGCCAGCAGCCCGGGACATCTAAGAGCCCAGCATTTT; CDR3: CASSPGHLRAQHF; V: TRBV6-5; D: -; J: TRBJ1-5; size: -; length: 13
DNA: TGTGCCAGCGCGGGACTAGCGGGGCTTAATGAGCAGTTCTTC; CDR3: CASAGLAGLNEQFF; V: TRBV25-1; D: TRBD2; J: TRBJ2-1; size: -; length: 14
DNA: TGTGCCAGCACGCCGGGACTAGCGGGGAACCTCCCCTACGAGCAGTACTTC; CDR3: CASTPGLAGNLPYEQYF; V: TRBV18; D: TRBD2; J: TRBJ2-7; size: -; length: 17
DNA: TGTGCCAGCAGTGTCGGACAGGGGGCGATTTTTCAGCCCCAGCATTTT; CDR3: CASSVGQGAIFQPQHF; V: TRBV6-1; D: TRBD1; J: TRBJ1-5; size: -; length: 16
DNA: TGTGCCAGCAGCATCGTAGGGGTCCTAGTCACAGATACGCAGTATTTT; CDR3: CASSIVGVLVTDTQYF; V: TRBV7-9; D: -; J: TRBJ2-3; size: -; length: 16
DNA: TGTGCCAGTAGTCCTCAGCCCAATCGTCCTGAAAAACTGTTTTTT; CDR3: CASSPQPNRPEKLFF; V: TRBV19; D: -; J: TRBJ1-4; size: -; length: 15
DNA: TGTGCCAGCAGCTCCCCGTGGGTCTTC; CDR3: CASSSPWVF; V: TRBV28; D: -; J: TRBJ2-1; size: few; length: 9
DNA: TGTGCCAGCAGCGTATTGGGGGGCCAGCAGTACTTC; CDR3: CASSVLGGQQYF; V: TRBV9; D: -; J: TRBJ2-7; size: -; length: 12